These 3 T cell receptor beta chains originate from one sample sequenced in a study of T cell clonality in common variable immunodeficiency. The study, taken as a whole, reports: In common variable immunodeficiency, TCR beta chains reportedly carried fewer deletions and N-nucleotide insertions.

Antigens for these TCRs are unknown. The repertoire was sequenced with immunoSEQ multiplex PCR; TCRdb's copy has only in-frame clones and lacks some. The specimen gives 25,000 to 30,000 clones without singletons; the ten biggest hold under 5%. Sequencing was carried out using peripheral blood mononuclear cells. The receptors derive from a human donor with common variable immunodeficiency.

This clone was counted many times. Sequencing ends 3 residues short of the CDR3 end; the germline J gene provides the rest. The chain uses TRBV18 and TRBJ2-5; 10 bases fit TRBD2. The CDR3 totals 14 residues. The ends lost 6 bases at V and 3 bases at J; junction bases unmatched: 4. From germline, CDR1 is KGHSH and CDR2 LQKENI. The CDR3 sequence: CASSRTSGEETQYF. CDR3 DNA, as far as it was read: TGTGCCAGCTCTCGGACTAGCGGAGAAGAGACC.

For this clone: The read ends 3 residues early relative to the CDR3; the germline J gene fills the gap. The chain uses TRBV2 and TRBJ2-7, with D possibly called TRBD1 or TRBD2 (5 bases each). There are 14 residues in the CDR3. The V and J ends lost 7 bases and 1 base respectively, with 14 bases between them. The germline gives CDR1 SNHLY, CDR2 FYNNEI. The part of the CDR3 DNA that was read is TGTGCCAGCACCGTCAGGGAGCTTTCCTACGAG. Residues: CASTVRELSYE. The complete CDR3 reads CASTVRELSYEQYF.

This clone was seen more than once but under ten times. Sequencing ends 3 residues short of the CDR3 end; the germline J gene provides the rest. The V gene is TRBV7-2, the J gene TRBJ1-5; tentative D call: TRBD1 (6 bases). Germline CDR1 is SGHTA and CDR2 is FQGNSA. CDR3 size: 15 residues. V shed 5 bases and J shed 6 bases, with 17 bases lying between them. CDR3 sequence: CASSPHKGVGQPQHF. CDR3 DNA (partial): TGTGCCAGCAGCCCCCATAAGGGGGTCGGTCAGCCC.